This passage covers 5 T cell receptor beta chains from one sample sequenced in a study of blood T cell repertoires in COVID-19. The method was immunoSEQ multiplex PCR; TCRdb's version includes in-frame clones alone and lacks a portion of them. The table shows 80,000 or so clones, with over 85% occurring only once. The sequenced sample was peripheral blood. The source is a man aged 50 or older with acute or convalescent COVID-19.

The rearrangement uses TRBV7-2 and TRBJ1-2; a weak D match, TRBD1 (6 bases). Germline loops: CDR1 SGHTA, CDR2 FQGNSA. The V gene lost 4 bases and the J gene lost 4 bases, with 13 bases spanning the gap. This CDR3 region has 14 residues. CDR3 in DNA: TGTGCCAGCAGCTCGTACAGGGAAGGCTATGGCTACACCTTC. Protein product: CASSSYREGYGYTF.

This sequence joins TRBV18 and TRBJ2-2, with 14 bases matching TRBD2. Trimming cost V 8 bases and J 2 bases; bases outside gene matches: 10. CDR1 is KGHSH and CDR2 is LQKENI in the germline V gene. The CDR3 extends over 18 amino acids. In DNA form, the CDR3 reads TGTGCCAGCCGCGGACTAGCGGGAGGACCTCAAAACACCGGGGAGCTGTTTTTT. Amino acids: CASRGLAGGPQNTGELFF. Full variable domain (missing parts from reference TRBV18 and TRBJ2-2): NAGVMQNPRHLVRRRGQEARLRCSPMKGHSHVYWYRQLPEEGLKFMVYLQKENIIDESGMPKERFSAEFPKEGPSILRIQQVVRGDSAAYFCASRGLAGGPQNTGELFFGEGSRLTVL.

The chain couples TRBV6-5 to TRBJ2-5; unclear D gene. This CDR3 comprises 12 residues. Trimming shortened V by 10 bases and J by 0 bases, and 9 bases separated the two germline ends. CDR1 and CDR2 from the germline V gene are MNHEY and SVGAGI. CDR3: CATSRYQETQYF. CDR3 nucleotides: TGTGCCACTTCCCGGTACCAAGAGACCCAGTACTTC.

V gene TRBV7-9 combines with J gene TRBJ2-1; D gene uncertain. Germline V gives CDR1 SEHNR, CDR2 FQNEAQ (reference sequence). The CDR3 has 14 residues. V was cut by 0 bases and J by 5 bases, with 8 bases left in between. The CDR3 sequence: CASSLAHRDNEQFF. The CDR3 DNA sequence: TGTGCCAGCAGCTTAGCCCACAGAGACAATGAGCAGTTCTTC.

The CDR3: CATSVEDEQYV. As DNA, the CDR3 is TGTGCCACCAGTGTGGAGGACGAGCAGTACGTC. The chain couples TRBV24-1 to TRBJ2-7; tentative D call: TRBD2 (5 bases). The CDR3 covers 11 residues. The germline V and J ends were trimmed by 5 bases and 5 bases, with 6 bases remaining between them. Germline values: CDR1 KGHDR, CDR2 SFDVKD.